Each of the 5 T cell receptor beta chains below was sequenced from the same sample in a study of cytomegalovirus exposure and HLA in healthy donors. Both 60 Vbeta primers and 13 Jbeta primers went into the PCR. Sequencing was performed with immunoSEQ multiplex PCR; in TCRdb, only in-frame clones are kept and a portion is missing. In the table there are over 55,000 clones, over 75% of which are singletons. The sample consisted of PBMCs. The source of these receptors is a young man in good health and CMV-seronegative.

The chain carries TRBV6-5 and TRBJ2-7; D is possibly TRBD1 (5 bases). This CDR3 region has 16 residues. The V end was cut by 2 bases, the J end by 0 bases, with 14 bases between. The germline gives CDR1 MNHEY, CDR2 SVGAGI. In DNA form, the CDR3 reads TGTGCCAGCAGTTACAGTCAGGGATGGAGCTCCTACGAGCAGTACTTC. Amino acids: CASSYSQGWSSYEQYF.

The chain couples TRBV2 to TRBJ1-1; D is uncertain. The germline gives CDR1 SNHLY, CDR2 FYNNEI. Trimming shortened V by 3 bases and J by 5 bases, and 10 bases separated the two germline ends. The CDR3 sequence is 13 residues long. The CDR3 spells CASSERGLTEAFF. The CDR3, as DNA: TGTGCCAGCAGTGAGCGGGGTCTAACTGAAGCTTTCTTT.

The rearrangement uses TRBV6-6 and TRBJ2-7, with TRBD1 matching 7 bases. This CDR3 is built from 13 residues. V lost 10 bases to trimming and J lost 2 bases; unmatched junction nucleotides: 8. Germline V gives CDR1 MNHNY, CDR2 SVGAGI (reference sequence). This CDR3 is CATLRQGTYEQYF. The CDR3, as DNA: TGTGCCACCCTACGACAGGGAACCTACGAGCAGTACTTC.

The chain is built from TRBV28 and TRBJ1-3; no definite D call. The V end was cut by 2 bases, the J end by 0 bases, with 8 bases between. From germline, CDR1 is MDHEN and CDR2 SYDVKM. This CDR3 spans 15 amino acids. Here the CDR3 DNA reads TGTGCCAGCAGTTTAGAGTGGAGCTCTGGAAACACCATATATTTT. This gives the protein CASSLEWSSGNTIYF. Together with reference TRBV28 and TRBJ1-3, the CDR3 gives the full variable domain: DVKVTQSSRYLVKRTGEKVFLECVQDMDHENMFWYRQDPGLGLRLIYFSYDVKMKEKGDIPEGYSVSREKKERFSLILESASTNQTSMYLCASSLEWSSGNTIYFGEGSWLTVV.

The CDR3, as DNA: TGTGCCAGCAGCGTAGATATGAGAGCTGAAGCTTTCTTT. Amino acids: CASSVDMRAEAFF. The V and J genes are TRBV9 and TRBJ1-1; D is unclear. The CDR3 covers 13 residues. Trimming removed 0 bases from V and 6 bases from J, with 9 bases in between. In germline, CDR1 is SGDLS, CDR2 YYNGEE.